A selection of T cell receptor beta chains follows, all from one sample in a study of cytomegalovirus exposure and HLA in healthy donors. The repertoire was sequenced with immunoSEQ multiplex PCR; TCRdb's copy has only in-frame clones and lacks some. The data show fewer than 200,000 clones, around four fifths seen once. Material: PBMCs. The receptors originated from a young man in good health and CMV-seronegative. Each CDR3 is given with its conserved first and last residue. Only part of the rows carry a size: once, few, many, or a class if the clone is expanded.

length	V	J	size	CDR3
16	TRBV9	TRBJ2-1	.	CASSVEGLAGYNEQFF
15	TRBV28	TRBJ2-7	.	CASSSATEMSYEQYF
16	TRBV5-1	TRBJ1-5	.	CASSLGGRGQGQPQHF
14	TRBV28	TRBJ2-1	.	CAATDSPSYNEQFF
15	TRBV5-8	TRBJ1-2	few	CASSLEGGFDYGYTF
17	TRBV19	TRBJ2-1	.	CASSITLAGGGTNEQFF
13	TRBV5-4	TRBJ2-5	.	CASSFGGQETQYF
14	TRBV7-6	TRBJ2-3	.	CASSPGGGPDTQYF
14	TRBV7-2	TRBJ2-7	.	CASRRGGDSFEQYF
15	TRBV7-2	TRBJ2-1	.	CASSLATSMYNEQFF
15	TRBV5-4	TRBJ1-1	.	CASSQGTRMNTEAFF
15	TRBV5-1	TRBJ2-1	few	CASSATVTPYNEQFF
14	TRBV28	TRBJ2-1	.	CASSSHSGRNEQFF
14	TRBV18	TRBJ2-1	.	CASSLDRGSNEQFF
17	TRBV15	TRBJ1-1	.	CATSNPLGTGRDTEAFF
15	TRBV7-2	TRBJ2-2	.	CASSLYRGDTGELFF
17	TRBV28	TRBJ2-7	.	CASRPLRGTGGVYEQYF
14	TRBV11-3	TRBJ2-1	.	CASSLGAQGNEQFF
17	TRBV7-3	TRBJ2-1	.	CASSDNARGRSYNEQFF
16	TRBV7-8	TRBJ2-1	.	CASSPDSGIFYNEQFF
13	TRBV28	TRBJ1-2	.	CASSPDRVYGYTF
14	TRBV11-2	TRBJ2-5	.	CASSLLGRGETQYF
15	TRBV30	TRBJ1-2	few	CAWVPPGTGVWGYTF
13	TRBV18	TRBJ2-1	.	CASSPEIDNEQFF
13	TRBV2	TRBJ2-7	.	CASSEPESYEQYF
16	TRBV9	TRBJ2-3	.	CASTVRGAGELDTQYF
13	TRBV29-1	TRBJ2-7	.	CSVELQGYYEQYF
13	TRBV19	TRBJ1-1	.	CASFTGANTEAFF
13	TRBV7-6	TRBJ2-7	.	CASSPASGGEQYF
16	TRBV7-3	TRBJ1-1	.	CASSPSWTGRGTEAFF
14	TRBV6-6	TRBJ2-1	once	CASRSTSGANEQFF
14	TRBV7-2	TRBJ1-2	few	CASSLGQGLTGYTF
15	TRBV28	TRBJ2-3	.	CASRGDRGQGDTQYF
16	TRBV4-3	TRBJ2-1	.	CASSQEIAGGQNEQFF
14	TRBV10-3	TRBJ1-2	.	CAISERSPGYGYTF
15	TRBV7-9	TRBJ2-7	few	CASSYNSGTSYEQYF
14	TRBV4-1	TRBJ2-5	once	CASSRMQGGETQYF
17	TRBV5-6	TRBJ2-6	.	CASSWGTGSSGANVLTF
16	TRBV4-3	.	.	CASSQGGHSFSYEQYF
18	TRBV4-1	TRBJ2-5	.	CASSPKSRSLRFGETQYF
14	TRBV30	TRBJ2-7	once	CASRAGTGGSEQYF
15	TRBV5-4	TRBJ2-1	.	CASSSGGGSYNEQFF
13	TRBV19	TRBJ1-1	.	CASEKTLNTEAFF
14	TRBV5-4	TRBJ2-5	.	CASSSGQDQETQYF